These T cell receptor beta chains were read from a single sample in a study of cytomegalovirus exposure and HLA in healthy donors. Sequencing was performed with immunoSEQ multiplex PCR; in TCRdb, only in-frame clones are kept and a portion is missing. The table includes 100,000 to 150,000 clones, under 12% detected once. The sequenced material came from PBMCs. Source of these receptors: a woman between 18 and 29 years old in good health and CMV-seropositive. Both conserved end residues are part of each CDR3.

CDR3 protein: CAISESRGGFYNEQFF; V gene: TRBV10-3
CDR3 protein: CASSLEGQSYTF; V gene: TRBV7-6
CDR3 protein: CASKGTSGLHEQFF; V gene: TRBV27
CDR3 protein: CASSYRTESNEQFF; V gene: TRBV6-5
CDR3 protein: CATSSGGRDVEQFF; V gene: TRBV15
CDR3 protein: CASSIPGGRGRKETQYF; V gene: TRBV19
CDR3 protein: CASSLTGVTEQFF; V gene: TRBV7-3
CDR3 protein: CVSGTIGTDTQYF; V gene: TRBV27
CDR3 protein: CASSGRFGGVKADTEAFF; V gene: TRBV11-3
CDR3 protein: CASSFGSTETQYF; V gene: TRBV7-3
CDR3 protein: CASSFGVRAEAFF; V gene: TRBV6-5
CDR3 protein: CASSPGDRVANEQFF; V gene: TRBV11-2
CDR3 protein: CASSLGQTPQPQHF; V gene: TRBV11-2
CDR3 protein: CASSEAPIGQLRGYEQYF; V gene: TRBV25-1
CDR3 protein: CASSYSEGSNYGYTF; V gene: TRBV6-5
CDR3 protein: CASSFQRTEAFF; V gene: TRBV11-2
CDR3 protein: CASSGTTIIEQYF; V gene: TRBV28